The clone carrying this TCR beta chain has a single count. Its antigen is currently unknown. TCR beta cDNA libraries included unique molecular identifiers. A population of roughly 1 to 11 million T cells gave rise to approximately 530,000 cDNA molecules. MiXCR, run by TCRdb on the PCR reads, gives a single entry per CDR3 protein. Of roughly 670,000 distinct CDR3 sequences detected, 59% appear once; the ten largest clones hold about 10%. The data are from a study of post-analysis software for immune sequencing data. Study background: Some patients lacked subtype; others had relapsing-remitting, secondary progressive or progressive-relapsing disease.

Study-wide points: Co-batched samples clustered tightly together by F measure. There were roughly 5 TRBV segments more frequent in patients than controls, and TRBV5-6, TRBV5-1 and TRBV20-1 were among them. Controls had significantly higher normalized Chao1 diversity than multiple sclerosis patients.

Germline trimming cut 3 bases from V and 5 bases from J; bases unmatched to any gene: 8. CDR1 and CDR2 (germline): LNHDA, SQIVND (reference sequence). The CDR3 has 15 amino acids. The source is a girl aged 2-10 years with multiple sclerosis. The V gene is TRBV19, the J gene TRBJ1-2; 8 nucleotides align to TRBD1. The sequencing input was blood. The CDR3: CASSMDRDVGYGYTF. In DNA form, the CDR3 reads TGTGCCAGTAGTATGGACAGGGATGTAGGGTATGGCTACACCTTC.